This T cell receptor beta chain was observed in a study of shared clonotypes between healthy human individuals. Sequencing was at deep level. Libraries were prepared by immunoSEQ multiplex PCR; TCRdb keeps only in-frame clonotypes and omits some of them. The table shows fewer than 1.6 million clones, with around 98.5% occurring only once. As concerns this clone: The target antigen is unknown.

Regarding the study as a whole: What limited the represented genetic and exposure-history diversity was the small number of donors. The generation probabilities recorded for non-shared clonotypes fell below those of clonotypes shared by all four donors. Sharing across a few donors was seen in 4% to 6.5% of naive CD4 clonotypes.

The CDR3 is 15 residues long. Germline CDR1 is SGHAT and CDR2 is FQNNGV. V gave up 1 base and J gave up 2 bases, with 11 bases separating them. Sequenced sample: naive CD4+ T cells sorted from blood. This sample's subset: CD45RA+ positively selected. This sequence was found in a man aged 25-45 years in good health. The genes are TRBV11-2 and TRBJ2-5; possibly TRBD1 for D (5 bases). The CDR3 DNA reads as TGTGCCAGCAGCTTAGGAGTGGGGCGTCAAGAGACCCAGTACTTC. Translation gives CASSLGVGRQETQYF.